The subject of this entry is one T cell receptor beta chain. Germline CDR1 is ENHRY and CDR2 is SYGVKD. Trimming removed 10 bases from V and 5 bases from J; junction bases left unmatched: 15. The CDR3 is 15 residues long. This record comes from a study of blood T cell repertoires in COVID-19. About the research overall: COVID-19 samples, acute and convalescent, were from the United States, Italy and Spain.

The table came from immunoSEQ multiplex PCR; TCRdb's copy has only in-frame clones and leaves some out. The data show around 250,000 clones, with around 84% seen just once and 1.5% to 1.9% held by the top ten. Sequencing used peripheral blood. The chain employs TRBV10-3 and TRBJ2-7, with TRBD1 matching 9 bases. This clonotype was sampled from a woman aged 40 to 50 who had recovered from COVID-19. CDR3 loop: CATNLRAQGADEQYF. CDR3 DNA sequence: TGTGCCACTAACTTAAGGGCACAGGGGGCAGACGAGCAGTACTTC.